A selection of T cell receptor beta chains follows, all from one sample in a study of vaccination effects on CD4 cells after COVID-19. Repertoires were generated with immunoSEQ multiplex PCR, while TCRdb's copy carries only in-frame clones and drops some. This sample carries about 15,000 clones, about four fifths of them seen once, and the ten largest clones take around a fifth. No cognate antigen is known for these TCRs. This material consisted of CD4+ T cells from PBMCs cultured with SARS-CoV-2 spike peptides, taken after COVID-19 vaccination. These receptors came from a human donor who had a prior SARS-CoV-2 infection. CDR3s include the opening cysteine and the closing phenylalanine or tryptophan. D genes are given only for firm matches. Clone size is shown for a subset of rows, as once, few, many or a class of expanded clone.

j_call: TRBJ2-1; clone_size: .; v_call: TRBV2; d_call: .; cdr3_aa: CASSAYNEQFF; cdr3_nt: TGTGCCAGCAGTGCCTACAATGAGCAGTTCTTC
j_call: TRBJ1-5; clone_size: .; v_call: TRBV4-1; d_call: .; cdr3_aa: CASSQGRGARNQPQHF; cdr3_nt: TGCGCCAGCAGCCAAGGCAGGGGTGCCCGCAATCAGCCCCAGCATTTT
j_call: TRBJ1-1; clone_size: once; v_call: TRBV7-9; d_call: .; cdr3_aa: CASSLGRNTEAFF; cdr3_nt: TGTGCCAGCAGCTTAGGGCGGAACACTGAAGCTTTCTTT
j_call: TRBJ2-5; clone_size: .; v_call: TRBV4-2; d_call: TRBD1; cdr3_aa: CASSRRGQTQETQYF; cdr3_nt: TGTGCCAGCAGCCGAAGGGGACAGACCCAAGAGACCCAGTACTTC
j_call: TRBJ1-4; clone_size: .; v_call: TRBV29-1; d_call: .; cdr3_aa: CSVTGDNEKLFF; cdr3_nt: TGCAGCGTTACAGGAGATAATGAAAAACTGTTTTTT
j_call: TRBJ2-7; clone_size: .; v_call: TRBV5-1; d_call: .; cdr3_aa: CASSGRGFNYEQYF; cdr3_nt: TGCGCCAGCAGTGGGCGGGGCTTTAACTACGAGCAGTACTTC
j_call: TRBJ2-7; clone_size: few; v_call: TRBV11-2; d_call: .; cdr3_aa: CASSSSGSEQYF; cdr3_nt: TGTGCCAGCAGCTCCTCGGGAAGCGAGCAGTACTTC
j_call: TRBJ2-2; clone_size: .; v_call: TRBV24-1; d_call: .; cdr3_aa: CATSDSRRTGELFF; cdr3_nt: TGTGCCACCAGTGATTCCAGACGCACCGGGGAGCTGTTTTTT
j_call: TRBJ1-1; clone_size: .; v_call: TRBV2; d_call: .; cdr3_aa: CASSASRGAGSTEAFF; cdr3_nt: TGTGCCAGCAGTGCCTCGCGGGGGGCAGGGAGCACTGAAGCTTTCTTT
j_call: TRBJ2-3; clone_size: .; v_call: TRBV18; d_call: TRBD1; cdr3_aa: CASSPPGQPRDTQYF; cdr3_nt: TGTGCCAGCTCACCACCGGGACAGCCCCGGGATACGCAGTATTTT
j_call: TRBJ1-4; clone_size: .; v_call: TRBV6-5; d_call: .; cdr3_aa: CASTPENEKLFF; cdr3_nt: TGTGCCAGCACCCCGGAGAATGAAAAACTGTTTTTT